This T cell receptor beta chain originates from a study of T cell responses to AZD1222 COVID-19 vaccine. Findings and caveats of the study: Once two AZD1222 doses were given, Spike-specific TCR breadth and depth went up. Females made up more of the donors, who were largely white British, and clonal diversity may have come out too low. At 160-218 and 743-854, vaccine-associated CD4 TCRs were dominant, and they spanned spike. Repertoires were sampled only after the peak T cell response.

This clone was seen more than once but under ten times. Its matching antigen is unknown. With 4 bases clipped from V and 5 bases from J, the junction kept 3 bases outside the gene matches. The CDR3 is 13 residues long. Germline V gene lookup returns CDR1 SGHRS and CDR2 YFSETQ. Clones were sequenced by immunoSEQ multiplex PCR, and TCRdb holds only the in-frame ones, with some missing. In the table there are about 130,000 clones, 80% to 90% of which are singletons. The input for sequencing was peripheral blood, taken on day 0 of AZD1222 vaccination. This receptor was taken from an adult in good health. The chain has TRBV5-1 and TRBJ1-5; 7 nucleotides agree with TRBD1. The CDR3 DNA sequence: TGCGCCAGCAGCCTCGGGACAGATCAGCCCCAGCATTTT. Protein: CASSLGTDQPQHF. Variable domain in full (rest from reference TRBV5-1 and TRBJ1-5): KAGVTQTPRYLIKTRGQQVTLSCSPISGHRSVSWYQQTPGQGLQFLFEYFSETQRNKGNFPGRFSGRQFSNSRSEMNVSTLELGDSALYLCASSLGTDQPQHFGDGTRLSIL.